Shown below are 29 T cell receptor beta chains from a single sample sequenced in a study of CD8+ T cells in alopecia areata. Once RNA had been extracted, it was reverse transcribed into cDNA to act as the sequencing template. The repertoire was sequenced with immunoSEQ multiplex PCR; TCRdb's copy has only in-frame clones and lacks some. The table lists approximately 210,000 clones, 66% of them singletons. Indicated treatment: oral pan-JAK inhibitor, 5-10 mg twice daily. The specimen was CD4+ T cells sorted from blood, collected at approximately week 42, from a patient treated with tofacitinib. These receptors were collected from a human donor with alopecia areata.

This chain links TRBV25-1 with TRBJ2-7; TRBD2 is a possible D gene (6 bases). The V gene lost 6 bases and the J gene lost 3 bases, with 9 bases spanning the gap. CDR1 and CDR2 (germline): MGHDK, SYGVNS. There are 12 residues in the CDR3. The CDR3 bases are TGTGCCAGCAGAGCGGGTCTCTACGAGCAGTACTTC. It specifies CASRAGLYEQYF.

The rearrangement uses TRBV30 and TRBJ2-1; the match to TRBD2 covers 9 bases. Germline V CDR1 and CDR2: GTSNPN, SVGIG (reference sequence). The junction had 5 bases not matched to a gene; V was cut back by 1 base and J by 10 bases. CDR3 size: 13 residues. The CDR3 coding sequence is TGTGCCTGGAGTGGAGCGGGGGGCCCAGAGCAGTTCTTC. Its translation: CAWSGAGGPEQFF. The complete variable domain, with remaining parts taken from reference TRBV30 and TRBJ2-1, reads SQTIHQWPATLVQPVGSPLSLECTVEGTSNPNLYWYRQAAGRGLQLLFYSVGIGQISSEVPQNLSASRPQDRQFILSSKKLLLSDSGFYLCAWSGAGGPEQFFGPGTRLTVL.

CDR3 amino acids: CASTPGGSYNEQFF. The CDR3 bases are TGTGCCAGCACCCCAGGGGGCTCCTACAATGAGCAGTTCTTC. V gene TRBV7-2 combines with J gene TRBJ2-1; 7 bases map to TRBD1. Germline CDR1 and CDR2: SGHTA and FQGNSA. This CDR3 has 14 residues. Unmatched junction bases numbered 3, after V lost 7 bases and J lost 0 bases.

This clone was seen only a few times. This chain connects TRBV6-5 to TRBJ2-2; tentative D call: TRBD1 (5 bases). V lost 6 bases to trimming and J lost 2 bases, with 10 bases between them. The V gene's germline CDR1 is MNHEY and CDR2 SVGAGI. The CDR3 length is 14 residues. CDR3 nucleotides: TGTGCCAGCAGCCGAGACAGAAACACCGGGGAGCTGTTTTTT. It encodes CASSRDRNTGELFF.

This rearrangement joins TRBV2 to TRBJ2-1; possibly TRBD2 for D (6 bases). The CDR3 sequence is 15 residues long. CDR1 is SNHLY, CDR2 FYNNEI, per germline. Trimming stripped 7 bases from V and 5 bases from J, with 18 bases between. The CDR3 DNA is TGTGCCAGCAATTACCAGGAGGGGTTCCACAATGAGCAGTTCTTC. Translation gives CASNYQEGFHNEQFF.

The J gene is TRBJ1-4, the V gene TRBV7-8; weak D call: TRBD1 (6 bases). The germline gives CDR1 SGHVS, CDR2 FQNEAQ. There are 14 residues in the CDR3. V shed 5 bases and J shed 10 bases, with 17 bases lying between them. The CDR3 loop is CASSPRQGGGKLFF. The CDR3 nucleotides read TGTGCCAGCAGCCCTCGGCAGGGAGGGGGAAAACTGTTTTTT.

V is TRBV4-2 and J is TRBJ1-4; a weak D match, TRBD1 (5 bases). Germline V gene sequence: CDR1 LGHNA, CDR2 YNFKEQ. Between the trimmed V and J ends, which lost 0 bases and 5 bases, there was a span of 13 bases. This CDR3 has 16 residues. The CDR3 spells CASSQDFMGPNEKLFF. CDR3 coding DNA: TGTGCCAGCAGCCAAGATTTTATGGGGCCGAATGAAAAACTGTTTTTT.

The chain has TRBV27 and TRBJ1-2; 7 positions agree with TRBD1. CDR1 is MNHEY and CDR2 is SMNVEV in the germline V gene (reference sequence). The CDR3 is 17 amino acids. Unmatched junction bases numbered 16, after V lost 5 bases and J lost 4 bases. This CDR3 is CASSLRSTGEPGYGYTF. The CDR3 DNA is TGTGCCAGCAGTCTTCGATCAACAGGGGAGCCAGGCTATGGCTACACCTTC.

The chain is built from TRBV29-1 and TRBJ1-1; TRBD1 matches at 9 bases. After removal of 6 bases from V and 11 bases from J, the junction contained 10 bases not matched to a gene. The CDR3 sequence is 12 residues long. Looked up from germline, CDR1 is SQVTM and CDR2 is ANQGSEA. CDR3 loop: CSVHRDRDLAFF. The CDR3 nucleotides are TGCAGCGTCCACCGGGACAGGGACCTTGCTTTCTTT.

The chain has TRBV6-6 and TRBJ1-1, with D possibly TRBD1 on 5 matching bases. Trimming shortened V by 6 bases and J by 3 bases, and 20 bases separated the two germline ends. The CDR3 consists of 16 residues. From germline, CDR1 is MNHNY and CDR2 SVGAGI (reference sequence). The DNA for the CDR3 is TGTGCCAGCAGACCCAACAGGTTTCGGGGGGACACTGAAGCTTTCTTT. Residues: CASRPNRFRGDTEAFF.

The chain uses TRBV30 and TRBJ2-3; the match to TRBD1 covers 8 bases. The junction had 5 bases not matched to a gene; V was cut back by 0 bases and J by 0 bases. Germline CDR1 reads GTSNPN; CDR2 reads SVGIG (reference sequence). CDR3 length equals 16 residues. This chain's CDR3 is CAWSVGDRISTDTQYF. The CDR3 DNA sequence: TGTGCCTGGAGTGTCGGGGACAGGATAAGCACAGATACGCAGTATTTT.

The chain joins TRBV7-2 to TRBJ2-3; 10 bases agree with TRBD2. The ends lost 1 base at V and 6 bases at J; junction bases unmatched: 10. This CDR3 spans 17 amino acids. Germline V gene lookup returns CDR1 SGHTA and CDR2 FQGNSA. The CDR3 is CASSLDRVSGGPDTQYF. The CDR3 region has the DNA TGTGCCAGCAGCTTAGATCGGGTTAGCGGGGGGCCGGATACGCAGTATTTT. Supplemented by reference TRBV7-2 and TRBJ2-3, the full variable domain reads GAGVSQSPSNKVTEKGKDVELRCDPISGHTALYWYRQSLGQGLEFLIYFQGNSAPDKSGLPSDRFSAERTGGSVSTLTIQRTQQEDSAVYLCASSLDRVSGGPDTQYFGPGTRLTVL.

The chain recombines TRBV10-3 with TRBJ2-3; TRBD2 is a possible D gene (5 bases). Per the germline V gene, CDR1 is ENHRY and CDR2 is SYGVKD. This CDR3 region has 17 residues. The V end lost 0 bases, the J end lost 0 bases, and 13 bases lay between the germline ends. As DNA, the CDR3 is TGTGCCATCAGTGAGTCGATGGGTGGAGGAAGCACAGATACGCAGTATTTT. Residues: CAISESMGGGSTDTQYF.

The rearrangement links TRBV7-9 to TRBJ2-5, with D possibly TRBD2 on 5 matching bases. The germline V gene encodes CDR1 SEHNR and CDR2 FQNEAQ (reference sequence). The CDR3 runs 15 residues. V lost 5 bases and J lost 3, with 16 bases in between. CDR3 coding DNA: TGTGCCAGCAGCCCCCACGGGTCGGGAAAAGAGACCCAGTACTTC. Protein: CASSPHGSGKETQYF.

This chain uses TRBV5-1 with TRBJ1-2; D remains ambiguous. V gave up 0 bases and J gave up 5 bases, with 8 bases separating them. The CDR3 spans 13 residues. CDR1 SGHRS and CDR2 YFSETQ come from the germline V gene. CDR3 DNA sequence: TGCGCCAGCAGCTTGGATACGGGGTATGGCTACACCTTC. It translates to CASSLDTGYGYTF.

The chain employs TRBV4-3 and TRBJ1-2; 9 positions match TRBD1. There are 17 residues in the CDR3. Germline values: CDR1 LGHNA, CDR2 YSLEER. With V trimmed by 5 bases and J by 2 bases, 12 bases remained unmatched. The DNA for the CDR3 is TGCGCCAGCAGCTCAAGCGTGGGACAGGGAGGGAACTATGGCTACACCTTC. Amino acid sequence: CASSSSVGQGGNYGYTF.

This clone has a single count. This chain uses TRBV30 with TRBJ1-1; no definite D call. The CDR3 totals 13 residues. The germline gives CDR1 GTSNPN, CDR2 SVGIG (reference sequence). Trimming removed 0 bases at V and 11 bases at J, with 16 bases between. The CDR3 coding sequence is TGTGCCTGGAGTGTAGCGGGAGGCTCGAAGGCTTTCTTT. Its protein is CAWSVAGGSKAFF.

This clone was detected only a few times. V and J are TRBV30 and TRBJ1-2; possibly TRBD1 for D (5 bases). Germline CDR1 GTSNPN, CDR2 SVGIG (reference sequence). The CDR3 consists of 15 residues. Trimming removed 7 bases from V and 7 bases from J, with 25 bases in between. The CDR3 nucleotides read TGTGCCTCAAAAGAAGGGTCAGGGATGGAGGGTGGCTACACCTTC. Translation: CASKEGSGMEGGYTF.

V is TRBV5-1 and J is TRBJ2-5; 10 nucleotides line up with TRBD1. Germline V gene sequence: CDR1 SGHRS, CDR2 YFSETQ. This CDR3 region has 16 residues. V was clipped by 4 bases and J by 0 bases; unmatched bases: 6. The CDR3 nucleotides read TGCGCCAGCAGCGTCTCGGGGACAGGGGACCAAGAGACCCAGTACTTC. This codes for CASSVSGTGDQETQYF.

The genes are TRBV15 and TRBJ1-5; 9 nucleotides align to TRBD1. The CDR3 totals 18 residues. Germline-derived CDR1 and CDR2 are LNHNV and YYDKDF (reference sequence). V shed 0 bases, J shed 7 bases, and the junction held 13 bases outside the gene matches. The CDR3 loop reads CATSREDGGQGLRQPQHF. In DNA form, the CDR3 reads TGTGCCACCAGCAGAGAGGATGGGGGACAGGGTCTTCGACAGCCCCAGCATTTT.

The V gene is TRBV29-1, the J gene TRBJ1-1, with D possibly matching TRBD1 (5 bases). The CDR3 has 14 residues. Between the trimmed V and J ends, which lost 4 bases and 3 bases, there was a span of 15 bases. Germline values: CDR1 SQVTM, CDR2 ANQGSEA. CDR3 coding DNA: TGCAGCGTTGCGCACCGGCTACAGGACACTGAAGCTTTCTTT. Translating gives CSVAHRLQDTEAFF.

The gene calls are TRBV6-1 and TRBJ1-2; D possibly corresponds to TRBD1 (6 bases). Germline loops: CDR1 MNHNS, CDR2 SASEGT. The V and J ends lost 7 bases and 7 bases respectively, with 19 bases between them. The CDR3 loop spans 14 amino acids. Written as DNA, the CDR3 is TGTGCCAGCACCGAAGACCCGAGGGGGGCTGGCTACACCTTC. It yields the protein CASTEDPRGAGYTF.

This chain links TRBV6-5 with TRBJ1-2; a possible D gene is TRBD1 (6 bases). The V and J ends lost 8 bases and 0 bases respectively, with 16 bases between them. Germline V gene lookup returns CDR1 MNHEY and CDR2 SVGAGI. The CDR3 is made up of 15 amino acids. CDR3 DNA sequence: TGTGCCAGCGGATTAACAGGGTTAGCTAACTATGGCTACACCTTC. Its translation is CASGLTGLANYGYTF.

This clone was recorded only once. The CDR3 region is CASSFYGSGSPLHF. The CDR3 DNA follows: TGCGCCAGCAGCTTCTACGGTTCCGGTTCACCCCTCCACTTT. The V gene is TRBV5-1, the J gene TRBJ1-6; D unresolved. V was trimmed by 2 bases and J by 9 bases, leaving 12 bases between them. Germline-derived CDR1 and CDR2 are SGHRS and YFSETQ. CDR3 size: 14 residues.

The table lists this clone with many counts. One junction end does not reproduce the germline sequence, and a read error may be involved. The chain links TRBV2 to TRBJ2-3, with D possibly matching TRBD1 (6 bases). The CDR3 has 15 amino acids. Germline CDR1 SNHLY, CDR2 FYNNEI. CDR3 sequence (DNA): TGTGCCAGCAGGGAAGACGGACAGTCGGCAGATACGCAGTATTTT. Translated: CASREDGQSADTQYF.

The chain has TRBV2 and TRBJ1-1, with D unresolved. Germline V gives CDR1 SNHLY, CDR2 FYNNEI. Trimming took 7 bases from V and 1 from J, leaving 10 bases between them. This CDR3 has 13 residues. DNA of the CDR3: TGTGCCAGCATGGGGTTTCGGAACACTGAAGCTTTCTTT. This encodes CASMGFRNTEAFF.

V and J are TRBV5-1 and TRBJ2-5; no definite D call. The germline V gene has CDR1 SGHRS and CDR2 YFSETQ. Deletions cut 1 base from V and 7 bases from J, with 11 bases between. The CDR3 spans 13 residues. The CDR3 nucleotides read TGCGCCAGCAGCTTGTCGTCAGTTTCGACCCAGTACTTC. The encoded protein is CASSLSSVSTQYF.

This clone was seen a handful of times. This chain links TRBV27 with TRBJ1-1; 10 bases align to TRBD1. CDR3 length: 17 residues. Germline-derived CDR1 and CDR2 are MNHEY and SMNVEV (reference sequence). The V gene end was trimmed by 6 bases and the J gene end by 3 bases; junction bases not matched to a gene: 13. The CDR3 loop is CASRRVRTGGLDTEAFF. The CDR3 nucleotides are TGTGCCAGCAGGAGAGTTAGGACAGGGGGTTTGGACACTGAAGCTTTCTTT.

CDR3 in DNA: TGCAGCGTGGGGCAGGGCGGAGAGACCCAGTACTTC. This gives the protein CSVGQGGETQYF. The chain combines TRBV29-1 with TRBJ2-5; perhaps TRBD1 as D (5 bases). CDR1 is SQVTM, CDR2 ANQGSEA, per germline. With 6 bases removed from V and 4 bases from J, the gap between germline ends came to 12 bases. This CDR3 contains 12 residues.